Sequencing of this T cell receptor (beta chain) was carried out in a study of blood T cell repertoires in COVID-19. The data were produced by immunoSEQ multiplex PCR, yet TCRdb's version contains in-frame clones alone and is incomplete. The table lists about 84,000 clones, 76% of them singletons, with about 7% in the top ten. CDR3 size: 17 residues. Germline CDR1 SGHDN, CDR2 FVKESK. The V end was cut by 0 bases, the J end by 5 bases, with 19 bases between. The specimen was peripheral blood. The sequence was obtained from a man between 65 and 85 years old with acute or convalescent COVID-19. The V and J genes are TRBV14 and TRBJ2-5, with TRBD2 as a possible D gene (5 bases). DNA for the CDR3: TGTGCCAGCAGCCAAGATCGGATCGGGATCCCGGATGAGACCCAGTACTTC. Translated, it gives CASSQDRIGIPDETQYF.